What follows describes a single T cell receptor beta chain. Which antigen it targets is not known. Per-base quality was not reported, and no clone a single base away is much larger than it. These data originate in a study of blood T cell repertoires in COVID-19 (dated by TCRdb to 2020 to 2021). A note on the overall study: Samples covering the acute and convalescent phases of COVID-19 were provided by collaborators in the United States, Italy and Spain. The prospective study material was composed of cDNA or gDNA derived from T cells, B-cell-depleted T cells, or PBMCs. Subjects who had been exposed to COVID-19, were actively infected with it, or had recovered from it provided the deeply sampled blood TCRbeta repertoires that made up the dataset. The repertoires were released in a freely available public database meant as a resource for research on the immune response to SARS-CoV-2. Samples came from the ongoing ImmuneRACE study (first 160 participants) plus 1,254 subjects from 6 global collaborators. Nearly every sample came with metadata listing a de-identified subject ID, COVID-19 status, age in years and sex. HLA class I and class II types, where available, came from metadata supplied by the sample provider rather than from assay-based typing.

Points the paper makes about the study in general: Clinical and demographic metadata were provided uncurated, with the amount varying by source and participant.

The germline V gene sets CDR1 to SGHRS and CDR2 to YFSETQ. From its cysteine to its phenylalanine, the CDR3 spans 12 amino acids. Only the CDR3 part of the read is kept: 36 bases, read in frame from the first base. Relative to germline, V is 9 bases shorter and J is 1 base shorter, with 11 bases between their ends. TCRbeta CDR3 regions were amplified from genomic DNA using the immunoSEQ Assay, a bias-controlled multiplex PCR. Per the authors' processing: Nucleated cell counts per sample were estimated from amplification of reference gene primers within the assay. To quantify the absolute abundance of each unique TCRbeta CDR3 rearrangement, sequence reads were collapsed and filtered. For each sample, productive Simpson clonality was calculated by taking the square root of Simpson's diversity index across productive rearrangements. As stored in TCRdb, this immuneACCESS dataset retains in-frame rearrangements with V and J assigned. A fraction of the clones does not appear; measured against another copy, unresolved V genes explain less than half of the discrepancy, and the remainder lacks a known reason. That table furnishes V, J and clone size, whereas the DNA furnished D and trimming. This sample holds roughly 310,000 clones; roughly 88% were observed only once. The ten top clones hold around 4% of the sample.

Whole blood was collected in K2EDTA tubes by collaborating institutions according to the institutions' own protocols. Collaborator samples were shipped for TCRbeta analysis as frozen whole blood, isolated PBMCs, or DNA extracted from either sample type. The clonotype originates from a woman aged 45-59 years with active or convalescent COVID-19. The chain joins TRBV5-1 to TRBJ2-7, and the D gene may be TRBD2, 5 bases matching. Sequenced input: peripheral blood. The CDR3 region has the sequence CATGRTSYEQYF. The DNA sequence is as follows: TGCGCCACTGGCAGGACTTCCTACGAGCAGTACTTC.